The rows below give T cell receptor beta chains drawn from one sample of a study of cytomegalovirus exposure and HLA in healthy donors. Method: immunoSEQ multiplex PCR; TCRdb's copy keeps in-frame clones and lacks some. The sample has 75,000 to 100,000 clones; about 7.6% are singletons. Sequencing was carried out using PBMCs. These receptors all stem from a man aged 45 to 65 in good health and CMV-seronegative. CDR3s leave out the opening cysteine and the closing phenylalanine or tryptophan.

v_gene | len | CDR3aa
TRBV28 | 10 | ASRTGGGGYT
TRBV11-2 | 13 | ASSPGLAGSYEQY
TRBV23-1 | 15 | ASSHAGQDFYNSPLH
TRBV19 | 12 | ASSAASGPYEQY
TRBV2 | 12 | ASSPGTGREPQH
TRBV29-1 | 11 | SVGGRATYEQY
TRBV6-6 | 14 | ASSPRGGVNTGELF
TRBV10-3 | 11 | AISETPGYGYT
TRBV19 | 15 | ASSPLPGGSSNTEAF
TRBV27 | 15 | ASSSGQGISTNEKLF
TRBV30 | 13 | AWSVLGSRTYPQY
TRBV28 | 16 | ASSSFGQLAGGQETQY
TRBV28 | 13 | ASSLLAGVKGEQY
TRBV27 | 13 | ASSLSGTSGNTIY
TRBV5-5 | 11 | ASSSTGSYGYT
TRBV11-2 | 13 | ASSLDQGSTYEQY
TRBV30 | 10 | AWKADSGGYT
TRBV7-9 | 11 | ASSSGSMGTIY
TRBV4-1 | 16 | ASSQGSLRGGRVDTQY
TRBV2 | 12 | ARDKSQGSYEQY
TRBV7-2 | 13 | ASSLIAGETDTQY
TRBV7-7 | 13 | ASSLGLAGVGEQF
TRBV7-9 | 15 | ASSPTTGRILGYGYT
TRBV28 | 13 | ASTWTSGSYNEQF
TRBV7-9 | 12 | ASSSQGGNTEAF
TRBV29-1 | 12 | SVVGTGTGNTIY